The 18 T cell receptor beta chains in this list originate from one sample, sequenced in a study of regulatory T cells in long-lasting Graves disease (dated by TCRdb to the early 2020s). The time point tag for this specimen amounts to: newly diagnosed GD, antithyroid drugs for less than 3 months. RNA was extracted from PBMCs in TRIzol for both TCR sequencing and RNA sequencing. Libraries were built with multiplex PCR. Sequenced on an Illumina HiSeq 4000. CDR3 regions were amplified by Arm-PCR with iRepertoire HTBI primers to construct TCR beta libraries. TCRdb reprocessing: public reads trimmed at Q25 with fastp, clones called with MiXCR, in-frame beta chains kept. For every CDR3 protein sequence, its rows merge into one entry that carries the most common genes and DNA. The sample data list 450,000 to 650,000 distinct CDR3 sequences, and about 16% of these were observed just once. Around a quarter of the sample rests with the top ten.

These data were also filed under a second study, of T cells in Graves' hyperthyroidism and ophthalmopathy.

Sequenced material: peripheral blood mononuclear cells (PBMCs), taken at new diagnosis, from a patient treated with antithyroid drugs. Receptor source: a woman aged 35-65 years with Graves disease. Donor details come from another sample of the same person, matched by shared clones.

This clonotype was detected many times. The chain is built from TRBV11-2 and TRBJ2-3; no clear D gene. The germline V gene encodes CDR1 SGHAT and CDR2 FQNNGV. V dropped 5 bases and J dropped 8 bases, with 8 bases sitting between them. The CDR3 is 11 residues long. Here the CDR3 DNA reads TGTGCCAGCAGCCACTATGGTACGCAGTATTTT. This sequence encodes CASSHYGTQYF.

This clonotype has ten or more counts. The rearrangement uses TRBV6-1 and TRBJ2-7, with 8 positions matching TRBD1. J gave up 7 bases and V 6 bases, and 8 bases lay outside the gene matches. The CDR3 loop spans 13 amino acids. Looked up from germline, CDR1 is MNHNS and CDR2 is SASEGT. The CDR3 bases are TGTGCCAGCAGCGACCGACAGGGGACGGAGCAGTACTTC. It encodes CASSDRQGTEQYF.

V and J are TRBV19 and TRBJ2-1; D is unclear. The V gene lost 10 bases and the J gene lost 7 bases, with 14 bases spanning the gap. Germline CDR1 and CDR2: LNHDA and SQIVND (reference sequence). CDR3 length: 12 residues. Here the CDR3 DNA reads TGTGCCACTCTTACCTGGGGAAATGAGCAGTTCTTC. It translates to CATLTWGNEQFF.

V usage is TRBV13 and J usage is TRBJ2-5; 10 bases are shared with TRBD2. The J segment lost 4 bases and the V segment lost 2 bases, leaving 10 bases of the junction unmatched. The CDR3 consists of 17 residues. Germline values: CDR1 PRHDT, CDR2 FYEKMQ (reference sequence). CDR3 in DNA: TGTGCCAGCAGCTTATCCCACCCGGGACTAGCGTTAGAGACCCAGTACTTC. It yields the protein CASSLSHPGLALETQYF.

This clonotype was counted many times. The J gene is TRBJ1-2, the V gene TRBV30, with TRBD1 matching over 9 bases. After removal of 3 bases from V and 4 bases from J, the junction contained 12 bases not matched to a gene. The germline gives CDR1 GTSNPN, CDR2 SVGIG (reference sequence). The CDR3 spans 16 residues. CDR3 DNA sequence: TGTGCCTGGAGGATCACCTACAGGGGGCGCCCCTATGGCTACACCTTC. Amino acid sequence: CAWRITYRGRPYGYTF.

The table lists this clonotype with a few counts. This rearrangement joins TRBV6-1 to TRBJ2-7, with D possibly TRBD2 on 5 matching bases. Trimming left V 5 bases short and J 0 bases short, with 14 bases between. CDR3 length: 15 residues. The germline V gene encodes CDR1 MNHNS and CDR2 SASEGT. CDR3: CASSLDYSSSYEQYF. The CDR3 coding sequence is TGTGCCAGCAGTCTCGACTACTCAAGCTCCTACGAGCAGTACTTC.

This clonotype was recorded at least ten times. The rearrangement joins TRBV6-1 to TRBJ1-6, with a possible D match to TRBD1 (5 bases). The CDR3 spans 18 residues. V lost 6 bases and J lost 7, with 25 bases in between. The V gene's germline CDR1 is MNHNS and CDR2 SASEGT. The CDR3 reads CASSGTRDPRRKNSPLHF. CDR3 bases: TGTGCCAGCAGCGGGACTCGGGATCCTCGTCGTAAAAATTCACCCCTCCACTTT.

V and J are TRBV20-1 and TRBJ2-1; a weak D match, TRBD1 (6 bases). V lost 4 bases, J lost 3 bases, and 22 bases lay in between. Germline CDR1 DFQATT, CDR2 SNEGSKA (reference sequence). The CDR3 extends over 17 amino acids. Here the CDR3 reads CSAISRPPGHNYNEQFF. DNA for the CDR3: TGCAGTGCTATCTCCAGGCCCCCGGGACACAACTACAATGAGCAGTTCTTC.

This clonotype was detected only a few times. V usage is TRBV5-1 and J usage is TRBJ1-1, with no clear D. CDR3 length: 13 amino acids. Germline V CDR1 and CDR2: SGHRS, YFSETQ. Trimming removed 5 bases from V and 6 bases from J, with 14 bases in between. CDR3: CASSEGSGPEAFF. The CDR3 DNA sequence: TGCGCCAGCAGTGAAGGTAGTGGGCCTGAAGCTTTCTTT.

The chain links TRBV12-3 or TRBV12-4 to TRBJ2-5, with unresolved D. This CDR3 is 15 amino acids long. V was shortened by 8 bases and J by 0 bases, with 16 bases between the two germline ends. The chain's CDR3 is CASSLRWADQETQYF. Here the CDR3 DNA reads TGTGCCAGCTCCCTTCGATGGGCAGACCAAGAGACCCAGTACTTC.

The sample holds many counts of this clonotype. The chain links TRBV28 to TRBJ2-7, with 9 nucleotides matching TRBD1. The trim removed 2 bases at V and 7 bases at J, leaving 3 bases unmatched. Germline-derived CDR1 and CDR2 are MDHEN and SYDVKM. The CDR3 is 13 amino acids. The CDR3 region is CASSLPGTGEQYF. The CDR3 DNA sequence: TGTGCCAGCAGTTTACCCGGGACAGGGGAGCAGTACTTC.

Comments on this clonotype: It is likely a read error, because the conserved phenylalanine at the end of the CDR3 is missing. The chain joins TRBV7-3 to TRBJ1-1; tentatively, D is TRBD1 (5 bases). The CDR3 totals 13 residues. Per germline, CDR1 SGHTA and CDR2 FQGTGA. Trimming left V 0 bases short and J 7 bases short, with 9 bases between. The CDR3 reads CASSLTVDNEAFS. The CDR3 DNA sequence: TGTGCCAGCAGCTTAACGGTGGACAATGAAGCTTTCTCT.

This clonotype has a count of ten or more. The chain carries TRBV18 and TRBJ2-5, with 7 bases matching TRBD1. CDR1 is KGHSH and CDR2 is LQKENI in the germline V gene. Trimming at V came to 2 bases and at J to 5 bases, leaving 2 bases not matched to a gene. CDR3 length equals 13 residues. CDR3 in amino acids: CASSPGTVETQYF. The CDR3, as DNA: TGTGCCAGCTCACCAGGGACAGTTGAGACCCAGTACTTC.

This clonotype occurred a few times. The chain is built from TRBV5-1 and TRBJ2-2; the match to TRBD1 covers 9 bases. The V gene's germline CDR1 is SGHRS and CDR2 YFSETQ. This CDR3 region has 15 residues. The V gene end was trimmed by 4 bases and the J gene end by 5 bases; junction bases not matched to a gene: 6. In nucleotides, the CDR3 is TGCGCCAGCAGCCTTAGGACAGGGGAGACCGGGGAGCTGTTTTTT. It codes for CASSLRTGETGELFF.

This clonotype occurred many times. The J gene is TRBJ2-1, the V gene TRBV20-1; 12 nucleotides agree with TRBD2. J was trimmed by 7 bases and V by 5 bases; bases with no gene match: 6. Germline V CDR1 and CDR2: DFQATT, SNEGSKA (reference sequence). This CDR3 has 14 residues. The CDR3 DNA sequence: TGCAGTGCTCTGACTAGCGGGGGTGTGAATGAGCAGTTCTTC. This translates into CSALTSGGVNEQFF.

In this sample, this clonotype turned up a few times. The chain uses TRBV2 and TRBJ1-4, with 9 nucleotides matching TRBD1. Germline assignment: CDR1 SNHLY and CDR2 FYNNEI. The CDR3 extends over 15 amino acids. V dropped 6 bases and J dropped 8; count of bases not matched to a gene: 10. Written as DNA, the CDR3 is TGTGCCAGCAGGGACTCGGGACAGGGCCTCGAAAAACTGTTTTTT. Protein: CASRDSGQGLEKLFF.

This clonotype was seen ten or more times. CDR3 bases: TGTGCCAGCAGTGAATGGGGTTCCTATAATTCACCCCTCCACTTT. It encodes CASSEWGSYNSPLHF. The rearrangement joins TRBV2 to TRBJ1-6; no firm D call. This CDR3 is built from 15 residues. Germline CDR1 reads SNHLY; CDR2 reads FYNNEI. Trimming removed 2 bases from V and 1 base from J, with 6 bases in between.

The chain has TRBV11-3 and TRBJ2-1; D is perhaps TRBD1 or TRBD2 (6 bases each). The CDR3 totals 13 residues. Germline-derived CDR1 and CDR2 are SGHNT and YENEEA. Trimming shortened V by 5 bases and J by 5 bases, and 10 bases separated the two germline ends. The CDR3 sequence is CASSPRGDNEQFF. CDR3 DNA sequence: TGTGCCAGCAGCCCAAGGGGGGACAATGAGCAGTTCTTC. Using reference TRBV11-3 and TRBJ2-1 for the parts outside the CDR3, the full variable domain is EAGVVQSPRYKIIEKKQPVAFWCNPISGHNTLYWYLQNLGQGPELLIRYENEEAVDDSQLPKDRFSAERLKGVDSTLKIQPAELGDSAVYLCASSPRGDNEQFFGPGTRLTVL.